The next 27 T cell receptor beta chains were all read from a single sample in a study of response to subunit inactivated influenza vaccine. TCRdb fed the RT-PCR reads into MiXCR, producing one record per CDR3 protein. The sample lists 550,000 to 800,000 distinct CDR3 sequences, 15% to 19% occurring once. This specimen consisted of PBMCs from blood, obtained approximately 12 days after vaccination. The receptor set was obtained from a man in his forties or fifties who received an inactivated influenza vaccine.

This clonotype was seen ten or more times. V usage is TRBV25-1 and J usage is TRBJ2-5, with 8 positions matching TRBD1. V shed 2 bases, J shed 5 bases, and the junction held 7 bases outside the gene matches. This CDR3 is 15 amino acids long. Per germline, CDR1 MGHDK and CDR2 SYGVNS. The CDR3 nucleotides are TGTGCCAGCAGTGAACCAGGGGGCTTCGATGAGACCCAGTACTTC. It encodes CASSEPGGFDETQYF.

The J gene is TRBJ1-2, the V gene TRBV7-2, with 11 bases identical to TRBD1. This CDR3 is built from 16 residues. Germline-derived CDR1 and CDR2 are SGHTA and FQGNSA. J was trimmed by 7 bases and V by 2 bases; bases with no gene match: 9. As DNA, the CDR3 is TGTGCCAGCAGCTTACGACGGGACAGGGGGGCGTTTGGCTACACCTTC. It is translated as CASSLRRDRGAFGYTF. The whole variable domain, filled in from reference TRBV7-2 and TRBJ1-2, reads GAGVSQSPSNKVTEKGKDVELRCDPISGHTALYWYRQSLGQGLEFLIYFQGNSAPDKSGLPSDRFSAERTGGSVSTLTIQRTQQEDSAVYLCASSLRRDRGAFGYTFGSGTRLTVV.

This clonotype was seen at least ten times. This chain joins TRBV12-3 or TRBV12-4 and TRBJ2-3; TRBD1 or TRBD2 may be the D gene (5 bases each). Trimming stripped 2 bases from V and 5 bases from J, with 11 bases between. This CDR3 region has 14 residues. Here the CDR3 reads CASSLSTRGDTQYF. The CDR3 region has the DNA TGTGCCAGCAGTTTATCTACGAGGGGAGATACGCAGTATTTT.

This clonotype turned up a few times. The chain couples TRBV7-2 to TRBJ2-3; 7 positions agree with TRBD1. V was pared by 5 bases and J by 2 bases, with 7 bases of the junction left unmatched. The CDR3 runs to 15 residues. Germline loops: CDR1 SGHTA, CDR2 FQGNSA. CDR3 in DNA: TGTGCCAGCAGCCGTCTGGGACAGACCACAGATACGCAGTATTTT. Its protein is CASSRLGQTTDTQYF.

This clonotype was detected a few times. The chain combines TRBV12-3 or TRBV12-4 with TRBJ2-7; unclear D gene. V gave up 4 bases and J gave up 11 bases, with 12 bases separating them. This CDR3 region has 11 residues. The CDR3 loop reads CASSSGPWEYF. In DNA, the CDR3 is TGTGCCAGCAGTTCCGGGCCCTGGGAGTACTTC.

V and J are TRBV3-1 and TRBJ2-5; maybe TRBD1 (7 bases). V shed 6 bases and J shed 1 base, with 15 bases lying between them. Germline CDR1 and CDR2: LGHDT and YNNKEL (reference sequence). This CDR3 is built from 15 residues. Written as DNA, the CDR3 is TGTGCCAGCAGGGAGGGGACAGCATTCCAAGAGACCCAGTACTTC. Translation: CASREGTAFQETQYF.

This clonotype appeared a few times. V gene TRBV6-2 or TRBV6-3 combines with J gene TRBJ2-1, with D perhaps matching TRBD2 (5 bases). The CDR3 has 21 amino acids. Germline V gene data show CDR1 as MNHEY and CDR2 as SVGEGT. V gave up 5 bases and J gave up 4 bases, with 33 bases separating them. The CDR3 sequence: CASSPSNPRLKGPRLYNEQFF. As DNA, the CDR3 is TGTGCCAGCAGTCCTTCCAACCCGAGACTCAAAGGTCCAAGACTATACAATGAGCAGTTCTTC.

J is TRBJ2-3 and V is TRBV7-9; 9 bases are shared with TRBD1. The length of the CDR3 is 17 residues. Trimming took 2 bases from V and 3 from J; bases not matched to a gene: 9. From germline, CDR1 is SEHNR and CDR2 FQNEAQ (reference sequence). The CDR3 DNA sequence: TGTGCCAGCAGCTTATACATTGGGACAGGGCAGACAGATACGCAGTATTTT. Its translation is CASSLYIGTGQTDTQYF. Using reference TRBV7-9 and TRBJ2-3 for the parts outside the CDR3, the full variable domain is DTGVSQNPRHKITKRGQNVTFRCDPISEHNRLYWYRQTLGQGPEFLTYFQNEAQLEKSRLLSDRFSAERPKGSFSTLEIQRTEQGDSAMYLCASSLYIGTGQTDTQYFGPGTRLTVL.

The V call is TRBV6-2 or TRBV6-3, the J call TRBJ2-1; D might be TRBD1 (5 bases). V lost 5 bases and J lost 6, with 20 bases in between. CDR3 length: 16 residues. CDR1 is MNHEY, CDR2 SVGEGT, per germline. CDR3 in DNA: TGTGCCAGCAGTATTATCACAGGACATCCTTTCAATGAGCAGTTCTTC. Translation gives CASSIITGHPFNEQFF.

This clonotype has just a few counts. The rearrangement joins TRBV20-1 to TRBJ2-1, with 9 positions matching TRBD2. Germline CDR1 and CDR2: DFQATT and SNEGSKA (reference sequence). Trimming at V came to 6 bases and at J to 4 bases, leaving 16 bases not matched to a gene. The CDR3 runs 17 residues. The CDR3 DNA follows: TGCAGTGCCGAGGTAGCGGGAGATGTGGTCTCTTACAATGAGCAGTTCTTC. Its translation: CSAEVAGDVVSYNEQFF.

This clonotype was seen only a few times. This CDR3 reads CASSLGVSAEAKNIQYF. DNA for the CDR3: TGCGCCAGCAGCTTGGGAGTCTCTGCCGAAGCCAAAAACATTCAGTACTTC. The gene calls are TRBV5-1 and TRBJ2-4; no reliable D call. Trimming removed 0 bases at V and 0 bases at J, with 13 bases between. CDR1 is SGHRS, CDR2 YFSETQ, per germline. The CDR3 consists of 17 residues.

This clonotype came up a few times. CDR3 sequence: CASSVEGSGSTDTQYF. The CDR3 coding sequence is TGTGCCAGCAGCGTGGAGGGGAGCGGGAGCACAGATACGCAGTATTTT. The V call is TRBV7-9, the J call TRBJ2-3; weak D call: TRBD2 (6 bases). The CDR3 contains 16 residues. V was clipped by 5 bases and J by 0 bases, with 15 bases between them. Germline CDR1 SEHNR, CDR2 FQNEAQ (reference sequence).

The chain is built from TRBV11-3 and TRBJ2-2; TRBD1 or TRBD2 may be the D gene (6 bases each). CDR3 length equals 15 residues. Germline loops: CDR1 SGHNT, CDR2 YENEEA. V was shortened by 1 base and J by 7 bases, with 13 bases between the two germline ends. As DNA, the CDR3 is TGTGCCAGCAGCTTAGGGGGGGCGCGAGGCGGGGAGCTGTTTTTT. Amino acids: CASSLGGARGGELFF.

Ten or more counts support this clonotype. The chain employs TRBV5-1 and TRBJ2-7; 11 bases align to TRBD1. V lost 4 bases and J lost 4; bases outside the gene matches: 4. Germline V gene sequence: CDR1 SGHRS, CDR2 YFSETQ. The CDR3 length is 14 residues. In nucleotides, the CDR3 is TGCGCCAGCAGCCACGGACAGGGGGCTTACGAGCAGTACTTC. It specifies CASSHGQGAYEQYF. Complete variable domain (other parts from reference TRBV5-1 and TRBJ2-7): KAGVTQTPRYLIKTRGQQVTLSCSPISGHRSVSWYQQTPGQGLQFLFEYFSETQRNKGNFPGRFSGRQFSNSRSEMNVSTLELGDSALYLCASSHGQGAYEQYFGPGTRLTVT.

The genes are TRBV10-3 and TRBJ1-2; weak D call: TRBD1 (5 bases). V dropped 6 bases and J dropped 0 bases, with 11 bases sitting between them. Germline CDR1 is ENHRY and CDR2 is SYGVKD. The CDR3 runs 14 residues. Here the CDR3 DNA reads TGTGCCATCAGCCGTGACAGCACTAACTATGGCTACACCTTC. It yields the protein CAISRDSTNYGYTF.

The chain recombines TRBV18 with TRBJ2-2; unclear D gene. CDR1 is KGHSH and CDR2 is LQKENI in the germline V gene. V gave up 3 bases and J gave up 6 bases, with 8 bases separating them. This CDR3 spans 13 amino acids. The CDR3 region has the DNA TGTGCCAGCTCACCTACCTCGGCCGGGGAGCTGTTTTTT. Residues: CASSPTSAGELFF.

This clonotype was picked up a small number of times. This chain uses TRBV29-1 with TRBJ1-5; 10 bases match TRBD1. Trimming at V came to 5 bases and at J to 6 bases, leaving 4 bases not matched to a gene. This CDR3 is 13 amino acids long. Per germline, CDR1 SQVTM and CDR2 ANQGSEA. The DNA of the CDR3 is TGCAGCGTTAGACAGGGGGCAGGTCAGCCCCAGCATTTT. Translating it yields CSVRQGAGQPQHF.

DNA of the CDR3: TGTGCCAGCAGAACGGGTCGGGGGGGCCTATCCGGGGAGCTGTTTTTT. Translation gives CASRTGRGGLSGELFF. V is TRBV6-1 and J is TRBJ2-2, with TRBD2 identical over 8 bases. CDR3 size: 16 residues. The ends lost 6 bases at V and 6 bases at J; junction bases unmatched: 12. Germline CDR1 is MNHNS and CDR2 is SASEGT.

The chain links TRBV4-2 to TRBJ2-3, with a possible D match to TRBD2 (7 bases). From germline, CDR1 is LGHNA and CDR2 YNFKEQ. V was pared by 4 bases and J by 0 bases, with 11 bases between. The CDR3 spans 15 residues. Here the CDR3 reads CASSRAGASTDTQYF. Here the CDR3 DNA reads TGTGCCAGCAGCCGGGCGGGGGCCAGCACAGATACGCAGTATTTT.

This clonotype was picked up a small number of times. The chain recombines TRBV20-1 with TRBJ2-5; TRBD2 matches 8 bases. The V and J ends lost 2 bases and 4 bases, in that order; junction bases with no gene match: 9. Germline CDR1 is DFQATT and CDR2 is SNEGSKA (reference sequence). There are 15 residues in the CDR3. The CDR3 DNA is TGCAGTGCTAGAAGCGGGAGAGAAGTAATAGAGACCCAGTACTTC. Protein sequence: CSARSGREVIETQYF.

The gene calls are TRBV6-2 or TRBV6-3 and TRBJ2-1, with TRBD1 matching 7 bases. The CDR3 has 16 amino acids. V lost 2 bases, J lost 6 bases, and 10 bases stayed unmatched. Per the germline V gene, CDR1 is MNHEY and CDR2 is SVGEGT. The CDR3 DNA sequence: TGTGCCAGCAGTTACCCGGGACAGCACTCCCTCAATGAGCAGTTCTTC. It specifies CASSYPGQHSLNEQFF.

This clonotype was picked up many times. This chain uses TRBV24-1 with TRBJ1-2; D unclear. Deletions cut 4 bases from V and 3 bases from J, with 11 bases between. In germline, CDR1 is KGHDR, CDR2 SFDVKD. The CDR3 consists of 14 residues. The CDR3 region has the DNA TGTGCCACCAGTGACTCCCGGGTTGACTATGGCTACACCTTC. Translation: CATSDSRVDYGYTF.

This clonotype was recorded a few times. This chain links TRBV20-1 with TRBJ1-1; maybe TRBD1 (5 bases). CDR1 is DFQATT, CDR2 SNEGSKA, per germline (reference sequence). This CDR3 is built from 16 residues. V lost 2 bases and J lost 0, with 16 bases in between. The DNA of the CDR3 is TGCAGTGCTAGACTTTCTACGACAGTTTTGAACACTGAAGCTTTCTTT. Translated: CSARLSTTVLNTEAFF.

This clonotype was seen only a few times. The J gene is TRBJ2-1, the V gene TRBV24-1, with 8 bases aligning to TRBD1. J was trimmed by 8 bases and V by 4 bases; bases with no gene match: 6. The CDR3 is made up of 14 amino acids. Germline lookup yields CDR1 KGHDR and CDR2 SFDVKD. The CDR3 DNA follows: TGTGCCACCAGTGACCCGGACAGGGTCGATGAGCAGTTCTTC. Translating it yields CATSDPDRVDEQFF.

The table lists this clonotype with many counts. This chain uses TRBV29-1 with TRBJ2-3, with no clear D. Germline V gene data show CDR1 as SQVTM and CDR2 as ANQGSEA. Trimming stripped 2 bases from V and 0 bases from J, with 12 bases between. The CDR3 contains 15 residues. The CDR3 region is CSVESTPESTDTQYF. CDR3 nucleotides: TGCAGCGTTGAATCAACTCCTGAAAGCACAGATACGCAGTATTTT.

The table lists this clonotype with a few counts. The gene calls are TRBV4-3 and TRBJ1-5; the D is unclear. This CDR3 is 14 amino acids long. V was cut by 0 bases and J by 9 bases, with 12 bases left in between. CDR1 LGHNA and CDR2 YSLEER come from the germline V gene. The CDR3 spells CASSQERSPRPQHF. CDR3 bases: TGCGCCAGCAGCCAAGAGCGCAGTCCTCGGCCCCAGCATTTT.

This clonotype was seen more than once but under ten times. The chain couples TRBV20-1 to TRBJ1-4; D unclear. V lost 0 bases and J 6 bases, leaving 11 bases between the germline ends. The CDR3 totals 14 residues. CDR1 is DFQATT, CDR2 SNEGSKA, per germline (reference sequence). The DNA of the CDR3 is TGCAGTGCTAGAGATAGTGCGGCCTATGAAAAACTGTTTTTT. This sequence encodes CSARDSAAYEKLFF.